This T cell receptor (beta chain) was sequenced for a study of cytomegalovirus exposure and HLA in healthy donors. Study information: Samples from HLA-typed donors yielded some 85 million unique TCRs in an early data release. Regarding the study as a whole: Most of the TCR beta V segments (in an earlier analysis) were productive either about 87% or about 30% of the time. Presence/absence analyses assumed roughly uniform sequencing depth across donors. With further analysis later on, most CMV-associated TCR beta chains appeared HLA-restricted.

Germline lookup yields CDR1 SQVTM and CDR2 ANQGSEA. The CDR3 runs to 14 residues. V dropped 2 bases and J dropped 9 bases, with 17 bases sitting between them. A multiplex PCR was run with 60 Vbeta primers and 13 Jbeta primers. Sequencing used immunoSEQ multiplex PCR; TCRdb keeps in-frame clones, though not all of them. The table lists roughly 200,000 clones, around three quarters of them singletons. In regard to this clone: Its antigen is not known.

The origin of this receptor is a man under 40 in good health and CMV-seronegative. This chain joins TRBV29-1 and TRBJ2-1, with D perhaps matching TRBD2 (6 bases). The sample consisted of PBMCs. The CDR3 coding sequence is TGCAGCGTTGAAAGACCAGCGGGTCGGGGTGAGCAGTTCTTC. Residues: CSVERPAGRGEQFF.